The next 8 T cell receptor beta chains were all read from a single sample in a study of T cells expressing NK-cell markers. TCRdb processed the 5' RACE reads again and assigns one entry to each CDR3 protein, with no DNA. The table gives roughly 380,000 distinct CDR3 sequences; the top ten clones make up around 5.3% of it. Specimen: blood T cells: a sorted CD56 or NKG2C T cell subset, CD4+ or CD8+ T cells, or bulk PBMC T cells (not recorded which). These receptors were collected from a man aged 18-70 years in good health.

The chain is built from TRBV15 and TRBJ1-5; TCRdb's D call, TRBD1, is unchecked because there is no DNA. This CDR3 region has 15 residues. CDR1 and CDR2 (germline): LNHNV, YYDKDF (reference sequence). The CDR3 spells CATSRDPGPGVPQHF.

The chain links TRBV21-1 to TRBJ2-1; the TCRdb call, TRBD1, lacks DNA for checking. TRBV21-1 is deemed a pseudogene. The CDR3 spans 16 residues. CDR3: CASRGGRVSSYNEQFF.

V is TRBV5-1 and J is TRBJ1-2; TCRdb indicates TRBD1, and absent DNA this call remains unverified. The germline V gene has CDR1 SGHRS and CDR2 YFSETQ. This CDR3 is 13 amino acids long. The CDR3 region is CASSLGQRYGYTF.

V gene TRBV4-1 combines with J gene TRBJ2-2; TCRdb outputs TRBD1, but without DNA this stays unchecked. This CDR3 is built from 16 residues. Germline lookup yields CDR1 MGHRA and CDR2 YSYEKL. CDR3: CASTQGTGPNTGELFF.

The chain joins TRBV7-8 to TRBJ1-5. The CDR3 contains 12 residues. The germline V gene encodes CDR1 SGHVS and CDR2 FQNEAQ. The CDR3 is CASSAQNQPQHF. Looking up the rest from reference TRBV7-8 and TRBJ1-5 gives the full variable domain: GAGVSQSPRYKVAKRGQDVALRCDPISGHVSLFWYQQALGQGPEFLTYFQNEAQLDKSGLPSDRFFAERPEGSVSTLKIQRTQQEDSAVYLCASSAQNQPQHFGDGTRLSIL.

The genes are TRBV20-1 and TRBJ1-5; the D call of TRBD1 rests on TCRdb alone, since no DNA is present to check it. The CDR3 consists of 14 residues. Germline V lookup: CDR1 DFQATT, CDR2 SNEGSKA (reference sequence). The CDR3 reads CSASQGARGQPQHF.

The rearrangement uses TRBV7-7 and TRBJ2-2; the D gene TCRdb calls, TRBD2, cannot be checked with no DNA. Germline V gene data show CDR1 as SSHAT and CDR2 as FNYEAQ (reference sequence). The CDR3 loop spans 16 amino acids. The CDR3 spells CASSSRLAENTGELFF.

This CDR3 reads CASSYSSFAQETQYF. J is TRBJ2-5 and V is TRBV6-2 or TRBV6-3. In germline, CDR1 is MNHEY, CDR2 SVGEGT. This CDR3 is built from 15 residues.